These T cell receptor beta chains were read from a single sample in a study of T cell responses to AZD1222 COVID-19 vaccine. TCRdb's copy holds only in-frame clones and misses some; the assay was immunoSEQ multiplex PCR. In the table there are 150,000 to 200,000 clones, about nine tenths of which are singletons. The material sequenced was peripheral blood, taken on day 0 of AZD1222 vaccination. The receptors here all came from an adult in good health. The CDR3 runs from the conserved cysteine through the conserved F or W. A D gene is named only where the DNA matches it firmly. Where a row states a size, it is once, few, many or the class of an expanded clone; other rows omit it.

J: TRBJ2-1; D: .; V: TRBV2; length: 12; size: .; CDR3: CASSLTYNEQFF; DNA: TGTGCCAGCAGCCTAACCTACAATGAGCAGTTCTTC
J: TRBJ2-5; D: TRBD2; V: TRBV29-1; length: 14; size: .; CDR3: CSEIGGSGEETQYF; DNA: TGCAGCGAAATTGGGGGTAGCGGGGAAGAGACCCAGTACTTC
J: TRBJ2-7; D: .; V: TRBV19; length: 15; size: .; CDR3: CASSSNQGRAYEQYF; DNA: TGTGCCAGTAGTAGTAACCAGGGGAGGGCCTACGAGCAGTACTTC
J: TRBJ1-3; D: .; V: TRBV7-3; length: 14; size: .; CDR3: CASSSQGPGNTIYF; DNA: TGTGCCAGCAGCTCCCAAGGCCCCGGAAACACCATATATTTT
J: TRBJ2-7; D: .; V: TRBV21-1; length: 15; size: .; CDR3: CASSKGPGAPYEQYF; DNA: TGTGCCAGCAGCAAAGGCCCAGGAGCTCCCTACGAGCAGTACTTC
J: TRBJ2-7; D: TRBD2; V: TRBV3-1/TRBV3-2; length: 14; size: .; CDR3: CASRSSGGSGEQYF; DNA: TGTGCCAGCAGGTCGTCGGGGGGTTCGGGCGAGCAGTACTTC
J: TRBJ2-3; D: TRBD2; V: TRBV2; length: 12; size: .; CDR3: CASSDLAGGQYF; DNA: TGTGCCAGCAGTGATCTAGCGGGGGGGCAGTATTTT
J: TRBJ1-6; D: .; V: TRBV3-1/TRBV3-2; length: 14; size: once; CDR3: CASSLRRDNSPLHF; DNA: TGTGCCAGCAGCCTCCGACGGGATAATTCACCCCTCCACTTT
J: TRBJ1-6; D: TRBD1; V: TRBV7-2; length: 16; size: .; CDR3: CASSLPGTGRHSPLHF; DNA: TGTGCCAGCAGCTTACCTGGGACAGGGCGTCATTCACCCCTCCACTTT
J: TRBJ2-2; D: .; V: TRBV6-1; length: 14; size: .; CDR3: CASSEARAPGELFF; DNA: TGTGCCAGCAGTGAAGCGCGAGCACCCGGGGAGCTGTTTTTT
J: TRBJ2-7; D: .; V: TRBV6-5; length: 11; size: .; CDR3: CASSLKGEQYF; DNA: TGTGCCAGCAGCCTCAAGGGAGAGCAGTACTTC
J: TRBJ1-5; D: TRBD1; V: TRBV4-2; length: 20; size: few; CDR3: CASSQDAGTGTFRGNQPQHF; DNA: TGTGCCAGCAGCCAAGATGCTGGGACAGGGACCTTTAGGGGCAATCAGCCCCAGCATTTT
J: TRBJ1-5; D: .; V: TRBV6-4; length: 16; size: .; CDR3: CARTGDRRKCNQPQHF; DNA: TGTGCCAGGACCGGCGACAGGAGAAAATGCAATCAGCCCCAGCATTTT
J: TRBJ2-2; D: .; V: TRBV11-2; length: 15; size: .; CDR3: CASSLFTTNTGELFF; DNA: TGTGCCAGCAGCTTATTTACTACGAACACCGGGGAGCTGTTTTTT
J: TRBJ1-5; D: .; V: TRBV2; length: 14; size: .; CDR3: CASNPGIGNQPQHF; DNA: TGTGCCAGCAATCCAGGGATAGGCAATCAGCCCCAGCATTTT
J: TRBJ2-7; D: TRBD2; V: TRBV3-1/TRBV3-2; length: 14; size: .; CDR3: CASSQERGGLEQYF; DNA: TGTGCCAGCAGCCAAGAACGGGGGGGGCTCGAGCAGTACTTC
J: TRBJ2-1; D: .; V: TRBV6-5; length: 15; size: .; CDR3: CASSYRGVRYNEQFF; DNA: TGTGCCAGCAGTTACCGAGGGGTGCGCTACAATGAGCAGTTCTTC